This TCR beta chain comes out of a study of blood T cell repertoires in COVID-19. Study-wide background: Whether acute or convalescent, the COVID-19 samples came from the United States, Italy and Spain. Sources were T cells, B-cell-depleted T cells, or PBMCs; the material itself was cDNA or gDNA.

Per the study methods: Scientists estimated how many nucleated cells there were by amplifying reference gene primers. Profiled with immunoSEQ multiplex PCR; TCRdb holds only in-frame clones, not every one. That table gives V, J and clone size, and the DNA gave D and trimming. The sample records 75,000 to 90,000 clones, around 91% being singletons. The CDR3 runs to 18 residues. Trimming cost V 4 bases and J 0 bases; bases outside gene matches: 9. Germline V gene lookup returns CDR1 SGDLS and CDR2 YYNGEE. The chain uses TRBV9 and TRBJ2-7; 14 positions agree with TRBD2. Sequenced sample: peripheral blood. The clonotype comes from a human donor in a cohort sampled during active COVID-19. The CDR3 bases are TGTGCCAGCAGCCTTGGGACTAGCGGGGGTTTCAGCTCCTACGAGCAGTACTTC. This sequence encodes CASSLGTSGGFSSYEQYF.